This T cell receptor (beta chain) was captured by sequencing in a study of blood T cells in healthy people across ages. V gave up 5 bases and J gave up 0 bases; unmatched junction bases: 6. This CDR3 contains 15 residues. Germline V gene sequence: CDR1 KGHSH, CDR2 LQKENI. Study-level results: Both naive CD4+ cell counts and diversity were greater in long-lived donors than in aged donors.

There are a few counts of this clonotype. Antigen specificity is unknown. Alongside a J-beta primer mix, a sample-barcoded 5' primer served in a second PCR lasting roughly 7 to 11 cycles. TCRdb re-derived calls from the 5' RACE reads in MiXCR, one entry per CDR3 protein. Of 1.5 million to 2 million distinct CDR3 sequences listed, just under 50% are singletons. The TCR originated in a woman aged 40 to 49 in good health. J is TRBJ2-7 and V is TRBV18, with 8 positions matching TRBD2. What was sequenced was blood. CDR3 region: CASSKSGGSSYEQYF. CDR3 DNA: TGTGCCAGCTCAAAGAGCGGGGGCAGCTCCTACGAGCAGTACTTC.